This T cell receptor (beta chain) appears in the sequencing data of a study of blood T cell repertoires in COVID-19. The CDR3 is made up of 14 amino acids. The V gene's germline CDR1 is SGDLS and CDR2 YYNGEE. V was pared by 5 bases and J by 5 bases, with 7 bases of the junction left unmatched. The data were produced by immunoSEQ multiplex PCR, yet TCRdb's version contains in-frame clones alone and is incomplete. The table includes 220,000 or so clones, around nine tenths detected once. Sequencing was done on a sample of peripheral blood. The rearrangement joins TRBV9 to TRBJ2-1; TRBD1 matches at 7 bases. The sequence was collected from a man aged 55 to 70 who had recovered from COVID-19. DNA for the CDR3: TGTGCCAGCAGTCAACAGGGGCCCAACAATGAGCAGTTCTTC. Protein product: CASSQQGPNNEQFF.